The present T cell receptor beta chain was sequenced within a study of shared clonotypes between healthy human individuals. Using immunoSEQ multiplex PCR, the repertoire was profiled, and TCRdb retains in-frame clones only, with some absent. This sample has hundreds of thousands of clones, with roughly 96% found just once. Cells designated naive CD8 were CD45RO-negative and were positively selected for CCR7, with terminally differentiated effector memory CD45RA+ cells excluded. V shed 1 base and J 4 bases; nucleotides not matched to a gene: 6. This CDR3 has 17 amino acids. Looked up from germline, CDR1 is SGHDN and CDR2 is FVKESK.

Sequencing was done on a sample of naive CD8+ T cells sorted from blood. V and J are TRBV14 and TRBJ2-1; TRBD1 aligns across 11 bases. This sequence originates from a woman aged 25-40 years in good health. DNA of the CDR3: TGTGCCAGCAGCCAAGGGACAGGGGGCGGACAATACAATGAGCAGTTCTTC. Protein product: CASSQGTGGGQYNEQFF.